This T cell receptor (beta chain) originates from a study of blood T cell repertoires in COVID-19. Study summary: Acute-phase and convalescent COVID-19 samples originated in the United States, Italy and Spain. The cDNA or gDNA used as material had been derived from T cells, B-cell-depleted T cells, or PBMCs.

This clone has a single count. V gave up 4 bases and J gave up 5 bases; unmatched junction bases: 7. The CDR3 has 15 residues. Germline-derived CDR1 and CDR2 are KGHSH and LQKENI. Sequencing used immunoSEQ multiplex PCR; TCRdb keeps in-frame clones, though not all of them. Found here are some 61,000 clones, nearly 90% of them singletons; the top ten hold around 1.6%. The source of this sequence is a man aged 55 to 70 with acute or convalescent COVID-19. The sample was peripheral blood. V gene TRBV18 combines with J gene TRBJ1-4, with 7 bases aligning to TRBD1. The CDR3 loop is CASSRLTGDNEKLFF. The CDR3 bases are TGTGCCAGCTCACGACTAACAGGGGACAATGAAAAACTGTTTTTT.